This T cell receptor (beta chain) is from a study of shared clonotypes between healthy human individuals. Broader study findings: Larger richness was generally estimated for naive than memory subsets. Clonotypes shared by all four donors outscored non-shared clonotypes in generation probability.

Turning to this clone: The antigen is not known. Other DNA sequences of this sample code for an identical CDR3.

The CD4+ fraction was divided into a CD45RA+ naive subset and a CD45RA-negative memory subset. The table came from immunoSEQ multiplex PCR; TCRdb's copy has only in-frame clones and leaves some out. Of over 2 million clones in the sample, roughly 94% were seen once. V was shortened by 4 bases and J by 0 bases, with 2 bases between the two germline ends. Germline assignment: CDR1 LNHDA and CDR2 SQIVND (reference sequence). The CDR3 is made up of 12 amino acids. Sequenced material: naive CD4+ T cells sorted from blood. Sample subset: CD45RA+ positively selected. V usage is TRBV19 and J usage is TRBJ2-3; D is unresolved. This TCR was recovered from a man younger than 30 in good health. The CDR3 region has the DNA TGTGCCAGTAGTAGAAGCACAGATACGCAGTATTTT. The encoded protein is CASSRSTDTQYF.